This TCR beta chain is drawn from a study of blood T cell repertoires in COVID-19. The overall study: COVID-19 samples, acute and convalescent, were from the United States, Italy and Spain. T cells, B-cell-depleted T cells, or PBMCs supplied cDNA or gDNA.

In the source study's methods: Estimation of nucleated cell counts was performed using reference gene primer amplification. The data were produced by immunoSEQ multiplex PCR, yet TCRdb's version contains in-frame clones alone and is incomplete. The V and J calls and the clone size are those of that table, but D and trimming were determined from the DNA. The repertoire includes roughly 48,000 clones, more than 70% of them detected once, and roughly an eighth sits in the top ten. CDR3 size: 15 residues. J was trimmed by 8 bases and V by 2 bases; bases with no gene match: 9. Germline values: CDR1 SGHNT, CDR2 YENEEA.

The TCR sequence derives from a human donor in a cohort sampled during active COVID-19. This chain joins TRBV11-3 and TRBJ2-1; 7 bases match TRBD2. The specimen sequenced was peripheral blood. The CDR3 coding sequence is TGTGCCAGCAGCTTAATGTCTAGCGGATTGGATGAGCAGTTCTTC. Protein product: CASSLMSSGLDEQFF.